These 9 T cell receptor beta chains share one sample of origin, sequenced in a study of response to subunit inactivated influenza vaccine. TCRdb itself ran the RT-PCR reads through MiXCR, one entry per CDR3 protein. This sample yields approximately 170,000 distinct CDR3 sequences, of which over 9.5% are seen a single time; about 31% belongs to the top ten. These same records also appear under a second study, on T cells expressing NK-cell markers. That paper states: UMIs accompanied the 5'RACE template switching by which TCR beta cDNA was made.

This sample comprised CD8+ T cells sorted from PBMCs, obtained 12 days after vaccination. The source is a middle-aged man who received an inactivated influenza vaccine.

This clonotype appeared many times. This chain links TRBV12-3 or TRBV12-4 with TRBJ2-5; 7 positions agree with TRBD1. The CDR3 is 15 amino acids. With 5 bases clipped from V and 2 bases from J, the junction kept 8 bases outside the gene matches. CDR3: CASSPRTGGQETQYF. The CDR3, as DNA: TGTGCCAGCAGTCCCAGGACAGGTGGACAAGAGACCCAGTACTTC.

This clonotype has only a few counts. V usage is TRBV5-6 and J usage is TRBJ2-3, with 11 nucleotides matching TRBD2. This CDR3 has 16 residues. Germline V gene lookup returns CDR1 SGHDT and CDR2 YYEEEE. J lost 2 bases, V lost 2 bases, and 4 bases had no gene match. Written as DNA, the CDR3 is TGTGCCAGCAGCTTCGGGACTAGCGGAATCACAGATACGCAGTATTTT. This sequence encodes CASSFGTSGITDTQYF.

In its sample, this clonotype was seen a few times. The chain joins TRBV11-2 to TRBJ2-1; D ambiguous. The ends were cut back, 1 base at V and 8 bases at J, with 9 bases in the middle. The CDR3 runs to 13 residues. Germline values: CDR1 SGHAT, CDR2 FQNNGV. Here the CDR3 DNA reads TGTGCCAGCAGCTTAGCTAGGGTCGATGAGCAGTTCTTC. The encoded protein is CASSLARVDEQFF.

This clonotype showed up just a few times. CDR3 DNA: TGTGCCAGCAGCGTAGCTGGCGGACAGCAAGAGACCCAGTACTTC. It yields the protein CASSVAGGQQETQYF. The chain uses TRBV9 and TRBJ2-5; D is possibly TRBD1 (6 bases). Germline V lookup: CDR1 SGDLS, CDR2 YYNGEE. V was pared by 0 bases and J by 2 bases, with 11 bases between. The CDR3 consists of 15 residues.

The CDR3 here is CASSQDNFGRITYEQYF. In DNA, the CDR3 is TGTGCCAGCAGCCAAGATAATTTTGGTAGAATTACCTACGAGCAGTACTTC. The rearrangement joins TRBV3-1 to TRBJ2-7; D is undetermined. V shed 0 bases and J shed 2 bases, with 17 bases lying between them. In germline, CDR1 is LGHDT, CDR2 YNNKEL (reference sequence). The CDR3 contains 17 residues.

This clonotype has more than one count but fewer than ten. CDR3 DNA sequence: TGTGCCAGCAGTGAAGATTTCAGGGCAGTACACGACGAGCAGTACTTC. This gives the protein CASSEDFRAVHDEQYF. V and J are TRBV6-1 and TRBJ2-7, with D perhaps TRBD1 (5 bases). Germline loops: CDR1 MNHNS, CDR2 SASEGT. This CDR3 contains 16 residues. The V gene lost 1 base and the J gene lost 5 bases, with 18 bases spanning the gap.

The J gene is TRBJ2-7, the V gene TRBV11-1; TRBD2 matches at 10 bases. The germline CDR1 and CDR2 sequences are SGHAT and FQDESV (reference sequence). The junction had 16 bases not matched to a gene; V was cut back by 5 bases and J by 0 bases. The CDR3 runs to 19 residues. The CDR3 bases are TGTGCCAGCAGCGCACCTAGACTTGAGCGGGAGGGCCACTCCTACGAGCAGTACTTC. Its protein is CASSAPRLEREGHSYEQYF.

The chain links TRBV7-8 to TRBJ2-7; D is perhaps TRBD1 (8 bases). The CDR3 is 16 amino acids. Per the germline V gene, CDR1 is SGHVS and CDR2 is FQNEAQ. The germline V and J ends were trimmed by 7 bases and 5 bases, with 24 bases remaining between them. CDR3 in DNA: TGTGCCAGCAAGCTTACAGGGGGAGGGGTCCGCCACGAGCAGTACTTC. Translating gives CASKLTGGGVRHEQYF.

This chain uses TRBV18 with TRBJ2-5; TRBD1 agrees at 7 bases. Per the germline V gene, CDR1 is KGHSH and CDR2 is LQKENI. This CDR3 has 14 amino acids. V lost 3 bases and J lost 3; bases outside the gene matches: 4. The CDR3 DNA reads as TGTGCCAGCTCACCCACCGACAGGGAAGAGACCCAGTACTTC. Encoded protein: CASSPTDREETQYF.